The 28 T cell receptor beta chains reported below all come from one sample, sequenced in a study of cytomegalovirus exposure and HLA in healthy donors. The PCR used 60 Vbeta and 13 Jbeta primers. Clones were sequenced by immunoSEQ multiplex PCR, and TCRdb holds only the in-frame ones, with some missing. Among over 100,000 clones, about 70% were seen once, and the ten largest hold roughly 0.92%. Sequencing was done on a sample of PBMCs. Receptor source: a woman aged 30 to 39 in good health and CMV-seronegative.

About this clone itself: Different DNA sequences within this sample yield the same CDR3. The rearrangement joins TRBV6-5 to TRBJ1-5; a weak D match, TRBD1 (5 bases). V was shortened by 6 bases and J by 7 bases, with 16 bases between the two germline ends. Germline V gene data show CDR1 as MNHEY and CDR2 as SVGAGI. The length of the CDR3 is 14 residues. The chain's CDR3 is CASSPDSNRQPQHF. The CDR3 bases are TGTGCCAGCAGCCCTGACAGCAACCGCCAGCCCCAGCATTTT.

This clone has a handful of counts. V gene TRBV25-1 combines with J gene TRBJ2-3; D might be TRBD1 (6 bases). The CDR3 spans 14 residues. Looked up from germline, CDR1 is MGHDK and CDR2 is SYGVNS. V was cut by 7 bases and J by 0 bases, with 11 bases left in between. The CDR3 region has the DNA TGTGCCAGCACTTGGACAGCCAGCACAGATACGCAGTATTTT. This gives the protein CASTWTASTDTQYF.

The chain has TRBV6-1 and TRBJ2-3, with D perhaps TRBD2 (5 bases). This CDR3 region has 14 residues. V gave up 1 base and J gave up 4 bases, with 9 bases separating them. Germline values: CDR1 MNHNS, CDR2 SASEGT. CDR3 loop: CASSEGRQPDTQYF. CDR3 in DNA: TGTGCCAGCAGTGAAGGGAGGCAGCCAGATACGCAGTATTTT.

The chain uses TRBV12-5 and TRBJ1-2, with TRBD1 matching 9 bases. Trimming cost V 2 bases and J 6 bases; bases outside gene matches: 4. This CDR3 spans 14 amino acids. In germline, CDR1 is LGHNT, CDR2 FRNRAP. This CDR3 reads CASGLRDRDHGYTF. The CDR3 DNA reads TGTGCTAGTGGTTTGAGGGACAGGGACCATGGCTACACCTTC.

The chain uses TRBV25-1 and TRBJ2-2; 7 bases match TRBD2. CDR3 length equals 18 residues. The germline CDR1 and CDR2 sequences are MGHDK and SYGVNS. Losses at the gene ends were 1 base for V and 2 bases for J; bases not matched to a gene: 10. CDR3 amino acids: CASSESLDGRINTGELFF. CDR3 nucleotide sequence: TGTGCCAGCAGTGAATCATTAGACGGGAGGATTAACACCGGGGAGCTGTTTTTT.

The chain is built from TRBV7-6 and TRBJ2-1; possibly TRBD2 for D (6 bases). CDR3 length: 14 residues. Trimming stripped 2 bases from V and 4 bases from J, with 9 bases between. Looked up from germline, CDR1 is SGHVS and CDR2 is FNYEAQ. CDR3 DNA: TGTGCCAGCAGCTTAACCGGGACTTACAATGAGCAGTTCTTC. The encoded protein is CASSLTGTYNEQFF. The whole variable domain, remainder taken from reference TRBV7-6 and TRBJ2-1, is GAGVSQSPRYKVTKRGQDVALRCDPISGHVSLYWYRQALGQGPEFLTYFNYEAQQDKSGLPNDRFSAERPEGSISTLTIQRTEQRDSAMYRCASSLTGTYNEQFFGPGTRLTVL.

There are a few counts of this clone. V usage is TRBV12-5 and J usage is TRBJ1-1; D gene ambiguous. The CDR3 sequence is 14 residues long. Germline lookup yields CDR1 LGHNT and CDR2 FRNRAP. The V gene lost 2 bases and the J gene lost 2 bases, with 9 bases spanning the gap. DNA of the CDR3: TGTGCTAGTGGTTTGTCCCTGTATAACACTGAAGCTTTCTTT. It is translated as CASGLSLYNTEAFF.

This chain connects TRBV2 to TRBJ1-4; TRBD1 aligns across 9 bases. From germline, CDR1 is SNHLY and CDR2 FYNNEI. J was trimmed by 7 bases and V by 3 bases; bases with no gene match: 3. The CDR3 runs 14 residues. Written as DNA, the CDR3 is TGTGCCAGCAGTGAGGGGACAGGGACTGAAAAACTGTTTTTT. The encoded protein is CASSEGTGTEKLFF. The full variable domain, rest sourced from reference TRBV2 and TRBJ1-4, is EPEVTQTPSHQVTQMGQEVILRCVPISNHLYFYWYRQILGQKVEFLVSFYNNEISEKSEIFDDQFSVERPDGSNFTLKIRSTKLEDSAMYFCASSEGTGTEKLFFGSGTQLSVL.

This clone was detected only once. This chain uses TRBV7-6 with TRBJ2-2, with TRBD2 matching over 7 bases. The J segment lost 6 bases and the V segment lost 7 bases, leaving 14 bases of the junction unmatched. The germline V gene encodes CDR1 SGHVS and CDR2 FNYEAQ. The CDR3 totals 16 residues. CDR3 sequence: CASTRVGGVMPGELFF. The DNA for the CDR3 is TGTGCCAGCACCCGCGTTGGGGGGGTGATGCCCGGGGAGCTGTTTTTT.

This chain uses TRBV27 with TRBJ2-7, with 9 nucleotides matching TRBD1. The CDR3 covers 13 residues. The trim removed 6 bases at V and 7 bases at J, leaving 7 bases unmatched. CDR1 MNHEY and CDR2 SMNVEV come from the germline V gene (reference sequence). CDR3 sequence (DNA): TGTGCCAGCAGAAGGACAGGGGCTTTAGAGCAGTACTTC. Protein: CASRRTGALEQYF.

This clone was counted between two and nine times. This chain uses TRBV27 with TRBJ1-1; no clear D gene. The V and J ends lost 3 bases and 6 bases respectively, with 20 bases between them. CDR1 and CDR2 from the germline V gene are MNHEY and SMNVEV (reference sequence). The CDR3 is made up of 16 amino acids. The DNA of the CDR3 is TGTGCCAGCAGTTTGGCCTCCCGCGGAGGTAGGGCTGAAGCTTTCTTT. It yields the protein CASSLASRGGRAEAFF.

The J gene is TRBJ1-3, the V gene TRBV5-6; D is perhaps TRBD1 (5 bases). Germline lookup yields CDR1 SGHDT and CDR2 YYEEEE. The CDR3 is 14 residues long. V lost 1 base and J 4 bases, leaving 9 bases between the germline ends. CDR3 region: CASSLPAGGNTIYF. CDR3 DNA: TGTGCCAGCAGCTTGCCGGCAGGGGGAAACACCATATATTTT.

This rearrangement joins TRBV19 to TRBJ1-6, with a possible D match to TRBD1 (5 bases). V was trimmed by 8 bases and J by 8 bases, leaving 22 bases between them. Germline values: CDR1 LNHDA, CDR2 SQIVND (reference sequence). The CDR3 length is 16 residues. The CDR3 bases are TGTGCCAGTCCTTGGGGGGGAGAGCCGCGAGATTCACCCCTCCACTTT. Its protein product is CASPWGGEPRDSPLHF.

The chain's CDR3 is CASSQATGGGMAGELFF. CDR3 coding DNA: TGCGCCAGCAGCCAAGCGACAGGGGGCGGGATGGCCGGGGAGCTGTTTTTT. This chain links TRBV4-1 with TRBJ2-2; 10 bases match TRBD1. Germline CDR1 reads MGHRA; CDR2 reads YSYEKL. V dropped 1 base and J dropped 6; count of bases not matched to a gene: 8. The CDR3 extends over 17 amino acids.

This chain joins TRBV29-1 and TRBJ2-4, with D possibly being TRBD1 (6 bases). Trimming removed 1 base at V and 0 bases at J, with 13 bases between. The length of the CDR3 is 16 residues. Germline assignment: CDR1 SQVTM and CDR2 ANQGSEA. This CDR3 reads CSVEGLDSLAKNIQYF. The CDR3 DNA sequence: TGCAGCGTTGAAGGTCTGGACAGCTTAGCCAAAAACATTCAGTACTTC.

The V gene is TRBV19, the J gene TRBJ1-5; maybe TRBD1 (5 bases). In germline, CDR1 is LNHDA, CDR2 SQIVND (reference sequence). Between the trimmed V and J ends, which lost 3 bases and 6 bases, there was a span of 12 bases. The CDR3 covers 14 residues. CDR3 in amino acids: CASSIFGGGQPQHF. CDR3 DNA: TGTGCCAGTAGTATCTTCGGGGGAGGTCAGCCCCAGCATTTT.

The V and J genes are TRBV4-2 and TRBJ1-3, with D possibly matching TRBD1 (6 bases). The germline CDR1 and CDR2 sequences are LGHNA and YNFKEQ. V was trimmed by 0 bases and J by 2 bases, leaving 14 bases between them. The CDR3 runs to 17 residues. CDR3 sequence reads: CASSQDQQGFPGNTIYF. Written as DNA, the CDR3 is TGTGCCAGCAGCCAAGATCAACAGGGCTTCCCTGGAAACACCATATATTTT.

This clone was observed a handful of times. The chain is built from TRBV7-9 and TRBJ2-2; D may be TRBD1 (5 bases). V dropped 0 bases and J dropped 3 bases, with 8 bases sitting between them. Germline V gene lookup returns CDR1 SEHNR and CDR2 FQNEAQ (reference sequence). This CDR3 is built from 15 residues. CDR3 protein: CASSLARQHTGELFF. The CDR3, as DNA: TGTGCCAGCAGCTTAGCGAGACAGCACACCGGGGAGCTGTTTTTT.

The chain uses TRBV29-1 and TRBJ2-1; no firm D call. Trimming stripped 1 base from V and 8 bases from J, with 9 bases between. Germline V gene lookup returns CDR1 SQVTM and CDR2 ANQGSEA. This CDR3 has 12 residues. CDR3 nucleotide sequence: TGCAGCGTTGAAGGAGCCTTCCATGAGCAGTTCTTC. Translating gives CSVEGAFHEQFF.

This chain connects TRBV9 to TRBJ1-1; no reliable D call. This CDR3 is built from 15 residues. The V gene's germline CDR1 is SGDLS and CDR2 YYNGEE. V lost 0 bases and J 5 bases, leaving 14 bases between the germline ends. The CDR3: CASSVVSGFRTEAFF. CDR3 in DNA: TGTGCCAGCAGCGTAGTTTCGGGATTTCGGACTGAAGCTTTCTTT.

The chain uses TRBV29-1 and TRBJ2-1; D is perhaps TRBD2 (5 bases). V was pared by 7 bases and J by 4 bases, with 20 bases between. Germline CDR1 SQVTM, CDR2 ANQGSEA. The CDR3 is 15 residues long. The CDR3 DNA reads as TGCAGCGCCCCCGCCCTCGATACGGGATACAATGAGCAGTTCTTC. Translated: CSAPALDTGYNEQFF.

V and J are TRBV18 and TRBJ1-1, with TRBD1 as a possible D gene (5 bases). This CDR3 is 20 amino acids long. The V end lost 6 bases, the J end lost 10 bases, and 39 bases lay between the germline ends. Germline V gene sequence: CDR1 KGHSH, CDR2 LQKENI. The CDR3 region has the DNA TGTGCCAGCTCCCCGAACTCAGACAGTTGGAGTCAAAGGGGCCGCGGTAGAGCTTTCTTT. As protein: CASSPNSDSWSQRGRGRAFF.

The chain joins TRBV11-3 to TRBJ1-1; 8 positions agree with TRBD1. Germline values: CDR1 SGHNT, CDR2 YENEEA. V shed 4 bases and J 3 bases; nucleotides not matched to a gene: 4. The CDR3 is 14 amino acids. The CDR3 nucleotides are TGTGCCAGCAGCTATACAGGGGGGGACACTGAAGCTTTCTTT. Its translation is CASSYTGGDTEAFF.

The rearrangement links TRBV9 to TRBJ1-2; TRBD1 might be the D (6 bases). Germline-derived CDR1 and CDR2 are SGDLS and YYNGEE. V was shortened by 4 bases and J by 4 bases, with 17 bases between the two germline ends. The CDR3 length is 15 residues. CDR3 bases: TGTGCCAGCAGCTTCACGGACAGAAGTTCCTATGGCTACACCTTC. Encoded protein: CASSFTDRSSYGYTF. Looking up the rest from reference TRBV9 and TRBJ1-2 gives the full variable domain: DSGVTQTPKHLITATGQRVTLRCSPRSGDLSVYWYQQSLDQGLQFLIQYYNGEERAKGNILERFSAQQFPDLHSELNLSSLELGDSALYFCASSFTDRSSYGYTFGSGTRLTVV.

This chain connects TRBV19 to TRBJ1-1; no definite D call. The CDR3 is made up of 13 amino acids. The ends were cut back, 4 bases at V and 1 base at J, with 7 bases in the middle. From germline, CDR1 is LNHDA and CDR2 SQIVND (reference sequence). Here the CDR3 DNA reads TGTGCCAGTAGTAAATGGCAGAACACTGAAGCTTTCTTT. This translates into CASSKWQNTEAFF.

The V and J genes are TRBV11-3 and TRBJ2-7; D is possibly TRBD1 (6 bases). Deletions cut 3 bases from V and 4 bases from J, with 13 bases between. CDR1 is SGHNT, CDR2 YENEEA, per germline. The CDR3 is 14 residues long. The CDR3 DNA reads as TGTGCCAGCAGCTTGAGAGGGGGAAATTACGAGCAGTACTTC. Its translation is CASSLRGGNYEQYF.

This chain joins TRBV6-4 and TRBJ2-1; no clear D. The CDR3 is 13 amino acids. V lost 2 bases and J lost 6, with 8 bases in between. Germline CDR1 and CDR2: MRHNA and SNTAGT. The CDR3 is CASSDGPANEQFF. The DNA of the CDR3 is TGTGCCAGCAGTGACGGGCCTGCCAATGAGCAGTTCTTC.

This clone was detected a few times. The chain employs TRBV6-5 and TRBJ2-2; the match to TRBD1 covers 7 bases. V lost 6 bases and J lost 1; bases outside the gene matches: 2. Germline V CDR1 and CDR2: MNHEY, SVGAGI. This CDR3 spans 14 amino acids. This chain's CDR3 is CASRRTGNTGELFF. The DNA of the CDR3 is TGTGCCAGCAGGAGGACAGGGAACACCGGGGAGCTGTTTTTT.